These 31 T cell receptor beta chains were sequenced from one sample in a study of OX40 agonist ivuxolimab in advanced cancers. TCRdb's table, derived via immunoSEQ multiplex PCR, lists solely in-frame clones and lacks some. The sample has 50,000 to 65,000 clones, approximately 80% seen once. This specimen was CD4+ or CD8+ T cells sorted from blood, taken in a trial of the OX40 agonist ivuxolimab. Receptor source: an adult with an advanced solid tumor such as melanoma, head and neck, liver or kidney cancer.

The V gene is TRBV9, the J gene TRBJ1-1; the D gene is possibly TRBD1 (6 bases). V lost 0 bases, J lost 3 bases, and 18 bases lay in between. The germline V gene encodes CDR1 SGDLS and CDR2 YYNGEE. CDR3 size: 17 residues. DNA for the CDR3: TGTGCCAGCAGCGTAGAGGGACAAACCAATGGGGACACTGAAGCTTTCTTT. Protein product: CASSVEGQTNGDTEAFF.

V and J are TRBV6-5 and TRBJ1-4; possibly TRBD1 for D (6 bases). Germline lookup yields CDR1 MNHEY and CDR2 SVGAGI. The CDR3 spans 14 residues. V was trimmed by 6 bases and J by 3 bases, leaving 11 bases between them. The CDR3 protein is CASREGGANEKLFF. The CDR3 DNA reads as TGTGCCAGCAGGGAGGGGGGGGCTAATGAAAAACTGTTTTTT.

The chain combines TRBV10-3 with TRBJ2-1; D might be TRBD2 (5 bases). Germline CDR1 and CDR2: ENHRY and SYGVKD. The V end was cut by 10 bases, the J end by 5 bases, with 12 bases between. The CDR3 has 12 amino acids. CDR3 sequence reads: CATTGWDNEQFF. The CDR3 region has the DNA TGTGCCACCACGGGGTGGGACAATGAGCAGTTCTTC.

In this sample, this clone turned up once. The rearrangement links TRBV2 to TRBJ1-1; 8 bases are a match to TRBD1. Germline loops: CDR1 SNHLY, CDR2 FYNNEI. The CDR3 covers 12 residues. The V and J ends lost 6 bases and 7 bases, in that order; junction bases with no gene match: 4. The CDR3 region is CASRADRGEAFF. The CDR3 DNA is TGTGCCAGCAGAGCCGACAGGGGTGAAGCTTTCTTT.

This chain uses TRBV10-3 with TRBJ2-5, with D maybe TRBD1 (5 bases). The germline V and J ends were trimmed by 6 bases and 0 bases, with 8 bases remaining between them. The CDR3 covers 13 residues. CDR1 is ENHRY and CDR2 is SYGVKD in the germline V gene. CDR3 sequence: CAIRSRDQETQYF. For the CDR3, the DNA is TGTGCCATCAGGTCCAGGGACCAAGAGACCCAGTACTTC.

This chain uses TRBV10-1 with TRBJ1-1, with D possibly matching TRBD1 (5 bases). The CDR3 contains 15 residues. The V gene's germline CDR1 is WNHNN and CDR2 SYGVQD (reference sequence). Trimming took 5 bases from V and 1 from J, leaving 14 bases between them. The CDR3 nucleotides read TGCGCCAGCAGTATCGGGGCCACGGGGAACACTGAAGCTTTCTTT. The encoded protein is CASSIGATGNTEAFF.

This chain uses TRBV5-4 with TRBJ2-3; 11 nucleotides agree with TRBD1. This CDR3 region has 16 residues. The V segment lost 3 bases and the J segment 4 bases; nucleotides outside the gene matches: 7. CDR1 and CDR2 (germline): SGHNT, YYREEE (reference sequence). The CDR3 sequence: CASSYSQGQGADTQYF. CDR3 DNA sequence: TGTGCCAGCAGCTACTCGCAGGGACAGGGGGCAGATACGCAGTATTTT.

The V and J genes are TRBV7-9 and TRBJ1-1; D perhaps matches TRBD1 (5 bases). Germline CDR1 reads SEHNR; CDR2 reads FQNEAQ (reference sequence). CDR3 length equals 14 residues. V was cut by 5 bases and J by 0 bases, with 10 bases left in between. CDR3 sequence reads: CASSVTGVNTEAFF. Here the CDR3 DNA reads TGTGCCAGCAGCGTTACAGGCGTGAACACTGAAGCTTTCTTT.

The CDR3 DNA reads TGCAGCGTTGGGGAGGGGTCGGGCACTGAAGCTTTCTTT. It specifies CSVGEGSGTEAFF. V usage is TRBV29-1 and J usage is TRBJ1-1; D may be TRBD1 (5 bases). Germline CDR1 and CDR2: SQVTM and ANQGSEA. The CDR3 has 13 amino acids. The germline V and J ends were trimmed by 4 bases and 4 bases, with 13 bases remaining between them.

V gene TRBV7-3 combines with J gene TRBJ2-1; 8 positions match TRBD2. Trimming removed 5 bases from V and 6 bases from J; junction bases left unmatched: 6. In germline, CDR1 is SGHTA, CDR2 FQGTGA. This CDR3 comprises 14 residues. The CDR3 sequence: CASSQRGTSNEQFF. The CDR3 coding sequence is TGTGCCAGCAGCCAAAGAGGGACTAGCAATGAGCAGTTCTTC.

The rearrangement uses TRBV2 and TRBJ2-3, with a weak D call TRBD2 (6 bases). The CDR3 is 13 residues long. V shed 0 bases and J shed 5 bases, with 6 bases lying between them. Germline lookup yields CDR1 SNHLY and CDR2 FYNNEI. The CDR3: CASSEAREDTQYF. CDR3 DNA sequence: TGTGCCAGCAGTGAAGCGCGGGAAGATACGCAGTATTTT.

This rearrangement joins TRBV27 to TRBJ1-6; D call uncertain. The CDR3 has 13 residues. Per the germline V gene, CDR1 is MNHEY and CDR2 is SMNVEV (reference sequence). V lost 3 bases to trimming and J lost 13 bases, with 13 bases between them. CDR3 nucleotides: TGTGCCAGCAGTTTTAGCCCCCTTGCTCCCCTCCACTTT. This encodes CASSFSPLAPLHF.

The V call is TRBV9, the J call TRBJ2-1; 11 nucleotides line up with TRBD2. Per germline, CDR1 SGDLS and CDR2 YYNGEE. The CDR3 is 19 amino acids. The J segment lost 5 bases and the V segment lost 2 bases, leaving 15 bases of the junction unmatched. DNA for the CDR3: TGTGCCAGCAGCGTCGCAGGGGGCAGGAGGGGACTAGCGGACAATGAGCAGTTCTTC. This sequence encodes CASSVAGGRRGLADNEQFF. The whole variable domain, remainder taken from reference TRBV9 and TRBJ2-1, is DSGVTQTPKHLITATGQRVTLRCSPRSGDLSVYWYQQSLDQGLQFLIQYYNGEERAKGNILERFSAQQFPDLHSELNLSSLELGDSALYFCASSVAGGRRGLADNEQFFGPGTRLTVL.

Written as DNA, the CDR3 is TGTGCCAGCAGCTCCCTAAGGACAGGGCGTTATGAAAAACTGTTTTTT. It yields the protein CASSSLRTGRYEKLFF. The rearrangement joins TRBV7-2 to TRBJ1-4, with 8 nucleotides matching TRBD1. Germline V gene sequence: CDR1 SGHTA, CDR2 FQGNSA. CDR3 length: 16 residues. V shed 4 bases and J 6 bases; nucleotides not matched to a gene: 10.

The J gene is TRBJ2-5, the V gene TRBV18; no firm D call. The CDR3 runs to 13 residues. Per the germline V gene, CDR1 is KGHSH and CDR2 is LQKENI. V dropped 5 bases and J dropped 4 bases, with 11 bases sitting between them. The CDR3 DNA is TGTGCCAGCTCATTCGGGCCTCGAGAGACCCAGTACTTC. Translating it yields CASSFGPRETQYF.

The chain recombines TRBV29-1 with TRBJ2-2; D is unresolved. This CDR3 is built from 15 residues. Trimming stripped 1 base from V and 1 base from J, with 10 bases between. CDR1 and CDR2 (germline): SQVTM, ANQGSEA. The CDR3 coding sequence is TGCAGCGTTGAAGGTTCGGCAGAGAACACCGGGGAGCTGTTTTTT. It is translated as CSVEGSAENTGELFF.

A few counts support this clone. This rearrangement joins TRBV27 to TRBJ2-3; no clear D gene. Trimming removed 0 bases from V and 4 bases from J, with 2 bases in between. Looked up from germline, CDR1 is MNHEY and CDR2 is SMNVEV (reference sequence). The CDR3 sequence is 12 residues long. The CDR3 nucleotides are TGTGCCAGCAGTTTATCGGCAGATACGCAGTATTTT. Protein sequence: CASSLSADTQYF.

The rearrangement joins TRBV7-2 to TRBJ1-1; no clear D gene. V was clipped by 3 bases and J by 0 bases, with 17 bases between them. The length of the CDR3 is 17 residues. CDR1 SGHTA and CDR2 FQGNSA come from the germline V gene. The CDR3: CASSFGLKRSMNTEAFF. CDR3 bases: TGTGCCAGCAGCTTCGGGCTCAAAAGGTCGATGAACACTGAAGCTTTCTTT.

The chain combines TRBV27 with TRBJ1-2; possibly TRBD1 for D (5 bases). The CDR3 consists of 15 residues. Trimming stripped 4 bases from V and 3 bases from J, with 15 bases between. CDR1 and CDR2 from the germline V gene are MNHEY and SMNVEV (reference sequence). The CDR3 spells CASSYGGGRYYGYTF. CDR3 nucleotide sequence: TGTGCCAGCAGTTATGGGGGGGGACGGTACTATGGCTACACCTTC.

The rearrangement links TRBV29-1 to TRBJ2-1, with D perhaps TRBD1 or TRBD2 (6 bases each). CDR3 size: 14 residues. V lost 4 bases, J lost 3 bases, and 13 bases lay in between. Germline lookup yields CDR1 SQVTM and CDR2 ANQGSEA. The CDR3 loop reads CSVGGGTGYNEQFF. The DNA for the CDR3 is TGCAGCGTTGGAGGGGGGACGGGCTACAATGAGCAGTTCTTC.

The rearrangement links TRBV2 to TRBJ2-1; 8 bases match TRBD2. The V gene end was trimmed by 8 bases and the J gene end by 3 bases; junction bases not matched to a gene: 9. CDR3 length: 15 amino acids. CDR1 is SNHLY and CDR2 is FYNNEI in the germline V gene. The CDR3 loop is CASPLVAGIYNEQFF. Here the CDR3 DNA reads TGTGCCAGCCCCTTAGTAGCGGGGATCTACAATGAGCAGTTCTTC.

The chain links TRBV19 to TRBJ2-1; 16 bases fit TRBD2. This CDR3 comprises 20 residues. Germline V gene data show CDR1 as LNHDA and CDR2 as SQIVND (reference sequence). V lost 5 bases and J lost 2; bases outside the gene matches: 12. CDR3 in DNA: TGTGCCAGTAGTCGAGACCCTGGGACTAGCGGGAGGGCTGCCTACAATGAGCAGTTCTTC. The encoded protein is CASSRDPGTSGRAAYNEQFF.

The chain combines TRBV6-4 with TRBJ1-5; D possibly corresponds to TRBD1 (5 bases). V lost 5 bases and J lost 0, with 17 bases in between. Germline-derived CDR1 and CDR2 are MRHNA and SNTAGT. The CDR3 covers 17 residues. The CDR3: CASSPTRGRYSNQPQHF. The CDR3 DNA reads TGTGCCAGCAGTCCGACTCGGGGCCGGTATAGCAATCAGCCCCAGCATTTT.

V usage is TRBV21-1 and J usage is TRBJ1-1; the table names TRBD1, a call not compared with the DNA. TRBV21-1 is a known pseudogene. CDR3 length: 17 amino acids. The CDR3 reads CASPITGQVFTNTEAFF. DNA of the CDR3: TGTGCCAGCCCCATCACGGGACAGGTTTTCACGAACACTGAAGCTTTCTTT.

The CDR3 loop reads CASSYRQDSYNEQFF. The CDR3 nucleotides are TGTGCCAGCTCCTATCGACAAGACTCCTACAATGAGCAGTTCTTC. V gene TRBV18 combines with J gene TRBJ2-1; D ambiguous. Germline V CDR1 and CDR2: KGHSH, LQKENI. Trimming cost V 6 bases and J 0 bases, with 12 bases left between them. This CDR3 is built from 15 residues.

The V call is TRBV7-3, the J call TRBJ2-5; the match to TRBD2 covers 8 bases. The J call may be faulty, since TRBJ2-7 better matches the DNA end. The CDR3 contains 14 residues. Germline V gives CDR1 SGHTA, CDR2 FQGTGA. The CDR3 loop is CASSLTPGGDEQYF. CDR3 nucleotide sequence: TGTGCCAGCAGCTTAACCCCGGGAGGGGACGAGCAGTACTTC.

The V and J genes are TRBV11-2 and TRBJ2-7, with D perhaps matching TRBD1 (6 bases). Looked up from germline, CDR1 is SGHAT and CDR2 is FQNNGV. V dropped 1 base and J dropped 4 bases, with 14 bases sitting between them. The CDR3 totals 15 residues. CDR3 protein: CASSLARGVGYEQYF. DNA for the CDR3: TGTGCCAGCAGCTTAGCCAGGGGCGTGGGTTACGAGCAGTACTTC.

V gene TRBV10-3 combines with J gene TRBJ2-1; 11 bases map to TRBD2. This CDR3 contains 14 residues. The germline gives CDR1 ENHRY, CDR2 SYGVKD. Trimming at V came to 6 bases and at J to 8 bases, leaving 6 bases not matched to a gene. The CDR3 loop reads CAIRIGTSGHEQFF. The CDR3 region has the DNA TGTGCCATCAGGATCGGGACTAGCGGCCATGAGCAGTTCTTC.

The chain has TRBV4-1 and TRBJ1-5, with a tentative D call TRBD1 (5 bases). The V gene's germline CDR1 is MGHRA and CDR2 YSYEKL. Trimming took 0 bases from V and 2 from J, leaving 8 bases between them. This CDR3 is built from 15 residues. The chain's CDR3 is CASSQDGARNQPQHF. The CDR3 DNA reads as TGCGCCAGCAGCCAAGACGGGGCCCGCAATCAGCCCCAGCATTTT.

V and J are TRBV9 and TRBJ2-3; 9 positions match TRBD2. From germline, CDR1 is SGDLS and CDR2 YYNGEE. The trim removed 3 bases at V and 0 bases at J, leaving 5 bases unmatched. This CDR3 comprises 16 residues. Written as DNA, the CDR3 is TGTGCCAGCAGCGCCCCGACTAGCGGTAGCACAGATACGCAGTATTTT. This sequence encodes CASSAPTSGSTDTQYF.

V and J are TRBV2 and TRBJ2-5, with TRBD2 identical over 11 bases. Germline V gene data show CDR1 as SNHLY and CDR2 as FYNNEI. J was trimmed by 5 bases and V by 6 bases; bases with no gene match: 5. The CDR3 is made up of 14 amino acids. CDR3 protein: CASRQLAGVETQYF. The CDR3 bases are TGTGCCAGCAGACAACTAGCGGGAGTGGAGACCCAGTACTTC.